The 11 T cell receptor beta chains reported below all come from one sample, sequenced in a study of CD4 T cell repertoires in COVID-19. Sequenced by immunoSEQ multiplex PCR; TCRdb stores in-frame clones only, minus some. The sample has about 75,000 clones; about 80% are singletons. The material was CD4+ T cells from peripheral blood, obtained after recovery from COVID-19. The source is a human donor who had COVID-19.

The J gene is TRBJ2-7, the V gene TRBV4-1, with 8 positions matching TRBD2. The CDR3 loop spans 16 amino acids. The germline gives CDR1 MGHRA, CDR2 YSYEKL. J lost 0 bases, V lost 0 bases, and 4 bases had no gene match. This CDR3 is CASSQDPSGSSYEQYF. The DNA of the CDR3 is TGCGCCAGCAGCCAAGATCCCAGCGGGAGCTCCTACGAGCAGTACTTC.

The gene calls are TRBV3-1 (or the pseudogene TRBV3-2) and TRBJ2-5, with D perhaps TRBD1 or TRBD2 (6 bases each). CDR1 LGHDT and CDR2 YNNKEL come from the germline V gene (reference sequence). The length of the CDR3 is 16 residues. Trimming left V 4 bases short and J 5 bases short, with 20 bases between. CDR3 DNA: TGTGCCAGCAGCCGCCCAGTAGGGGGAGGAGGTGAGACCCAGTACTTC. Protein product: CASSRPVGGGGETQYF.

The chain employs TRBV7-4 and TRBJ2-1; D not certain. The germline V gene has CDR1 SGHVT and CDR2 SQSDAQ. V was clipped by 2 bases and J by 5 bases, with 7 bases between them. This CDR3 region has 13 residues. The CDR3 nucleotides read TGTGCCAGCAGCTTAATGGCCGACAATGAGCAGTTCTTC. It translates to CASSLMADNEQFF.

The gene calls are TRBV19 and TRBJ2-5; perhaps TRBD2 as D (7 bases). This CDR3 has 13 amino acids. V lost 7 bases and J lost 1, with 10 bases in between. The germline V gene encodes CDR1 LNHDA and CDR2 SQIVND (reference sequence). The CDR3 coding sequence is TGTGCCAGTACCCGGGGGGCCCAAGAGACCCAGTACTTC. This sequence encodes CASTRGAQETQYF.

This chain joins TRBV18 and TRBJ1-6; D ambiguous. This CDR3 contains 16 residues. CDR1 and CDR2 from the germline V gene are KGHSH and LQKENI. V was pared by 1 base and J by 10 bases, with 17 bases between. The CDR3 sequence: CASSPLAKKTTSPLHF. DNA of the CDR3: TGTGCCAGCTCACCACTGGCGAAGAAGACGACGTCACCCCTCCACTTT.

The chain recombines TRBV25-1 with TRBJ1-4, with 7 bases lining up with TRBD1. V dropped 3 bases and J dropped 3; count of bases not matched to a gene: 7. The CDR3 contains 16 residues. Germline CDR1 reads MGHDK; CDR2 reads SYGVNS. CDR3 DNA sequence: TGTGCCAGCAGTGATTTTCTTGGACAGGCTAATGAAAAACTGTTTTTT. It is translated as CASSDFLGQANEKLFF.

Here the CDR3 DNA reads TGTGCCACCAGCTTCCAGGGACAGCTCTACAATGAGCAGTTCTTC. Encoded protein: CATSFQGQLYNEQFF. The chain couples TRBV15 to TRBJ2-1; 7 bases align to TRBD1. The ends lost 5 bases at V and 3 bases at J; junction bases unmatched: 7. The CDR3 runs to 15 residues. Germline CDR1 reads LNHNV; CDR2 reads YYDKDF (reference sequence).

This clone was detected only once. This chain links TRBV9 with TRBJ2-7, with 7 positions matching TRBD2. This CDR3 is 13 amino acids long. Germline CDR1 SGDLS, CDR2 YYNGEE. V lost 0 bases, J lost 7 bases, and 4 bases stayed unmatched. In DNA, the CDR3 is TGTGCCAGCAGCGTAGGGCCCGGGGGGGAGCAGTACTTC. Protein product: CASSVGPGGEQYF.

The chain combines TRBV24-1 with TRBJ2-3, with D possibly TRBD2 on 6 matching bases. Deletions cut 0 bases from V and 11 bases from J, with 8 bases between. This CDR3 has 12 residues. Looked up from germline, CDR1 is KGHDR and CDR2 is SFDVKD. The CDR3 DNA reads as TGTGCCACCAGTGATTTGGGAGGGGTGCAGTATTTT. As protein: CATSDLGGVQYF.

This sequence joins TRBV9 and TRBJ2-3; D is possibly TRBD2 (6 bases). Germline loops: CDR1 SGDLS, CDR2 YYNGEE. The CDR3 contains 15 residues. The V gene lost 4 bases and the J gene lost 3 bases, with 15 bases spanning the gap. CDR3 sequence: CASSSRLVGTDTQYF. The DNA for the CDR3 is TGTGCCAGCAGCTCTAGACTAGTGGGGACAGATACGCAGTATTTT.

The V and J genes are TRBV3-1 (or the pseudogene TRBV3-2) and TRBJ2-1; 8 bases align to TRBD2. The germline gives CDR1 LGHDT, CDR2 YNNKEL (reference sequence). The length of the CDR3 is 18 residues. After removal of 1 base from V and 2 bases from J, the junction contained 10 bases not matched to a gene. CDR3 sequence reads: CASSQGGALLAAYNEQFF. The CDR3 DNA is TGTGCCAGCAGCCAAGGGGGGGCGTTACTAGCGGCCTACAATGAGCAGTTCTTC.